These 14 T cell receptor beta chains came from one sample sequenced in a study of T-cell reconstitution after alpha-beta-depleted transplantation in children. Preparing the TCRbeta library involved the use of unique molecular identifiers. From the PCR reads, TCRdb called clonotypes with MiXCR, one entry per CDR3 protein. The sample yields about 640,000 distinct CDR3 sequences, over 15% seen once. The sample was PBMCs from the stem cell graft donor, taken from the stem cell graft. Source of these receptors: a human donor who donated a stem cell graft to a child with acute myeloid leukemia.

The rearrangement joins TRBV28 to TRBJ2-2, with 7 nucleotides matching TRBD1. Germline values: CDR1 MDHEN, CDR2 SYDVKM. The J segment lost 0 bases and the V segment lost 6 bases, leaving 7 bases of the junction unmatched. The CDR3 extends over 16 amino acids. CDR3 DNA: TGTGCCAGCAGCCCCCTTGGGACAGCGAACACCGGGGAGCTGTTTTTT. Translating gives CASSPLGTANTGELFF. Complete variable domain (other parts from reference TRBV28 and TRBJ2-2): DVKVTQSSRYLVKRTGEKVFLECVQDMDHENMFWYRQDPGLGLRLIYFSYDVKMKEKGDIPEGYSVSREKKERFSLILESASTNQTSMYLCASSPLGTANTGELFFGEGSRLTVL.

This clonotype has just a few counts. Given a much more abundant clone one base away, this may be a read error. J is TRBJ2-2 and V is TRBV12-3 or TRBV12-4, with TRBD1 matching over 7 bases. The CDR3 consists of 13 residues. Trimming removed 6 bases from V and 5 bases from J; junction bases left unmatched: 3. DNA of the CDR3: TGTGCCAGCAGGTTACAGGGGACCGGGGAGCTGTTTTTT. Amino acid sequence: CASRLQGTGELFF.

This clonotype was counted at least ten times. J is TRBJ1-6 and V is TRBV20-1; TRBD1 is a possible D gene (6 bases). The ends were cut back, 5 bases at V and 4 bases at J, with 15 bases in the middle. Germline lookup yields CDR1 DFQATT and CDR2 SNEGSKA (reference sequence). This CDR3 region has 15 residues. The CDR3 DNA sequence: TGCAGTGCTCAAGGACAGACCATTTATAATTCACCCCTCCACTTT. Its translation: CSAQGQTIYNSPLHF.

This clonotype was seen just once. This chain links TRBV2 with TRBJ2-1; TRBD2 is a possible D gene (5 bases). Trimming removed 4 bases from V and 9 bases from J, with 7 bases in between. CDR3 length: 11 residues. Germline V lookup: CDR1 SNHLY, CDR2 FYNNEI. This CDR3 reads CASSGETEQFF. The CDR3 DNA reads TGTGCCAGCAGTGGGGAGACTGAGCAGTTCTTC.

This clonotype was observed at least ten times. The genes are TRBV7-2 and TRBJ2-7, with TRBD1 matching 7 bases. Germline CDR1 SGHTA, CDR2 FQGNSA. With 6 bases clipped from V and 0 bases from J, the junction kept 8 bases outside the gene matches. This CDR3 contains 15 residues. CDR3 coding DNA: TGTGCCAGCAGTTCCAAGGGGGCGAGCTCCTACGAGCAGTACTTC. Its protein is CASSSKGASSYEQYF.

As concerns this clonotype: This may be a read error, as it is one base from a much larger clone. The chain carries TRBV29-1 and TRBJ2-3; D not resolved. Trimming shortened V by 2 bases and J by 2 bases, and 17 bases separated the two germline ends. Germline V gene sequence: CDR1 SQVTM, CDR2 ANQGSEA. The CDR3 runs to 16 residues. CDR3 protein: CSVEFSFRRYTDTQYF. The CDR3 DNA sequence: TGCAGCGTTGAATTCAGCTTCAGGAGATACACAGATACGCAGTATTTT.

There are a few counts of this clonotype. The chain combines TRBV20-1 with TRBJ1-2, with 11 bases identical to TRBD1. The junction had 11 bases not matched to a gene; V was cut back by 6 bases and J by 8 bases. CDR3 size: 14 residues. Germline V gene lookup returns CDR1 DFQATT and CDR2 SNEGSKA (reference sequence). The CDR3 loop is CSARPPGQGGGYTF. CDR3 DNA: TGCAGTGCGAGACCTCCGGGACAGGGGGGCGGCTACACCTTC.

In nucleotides, the CDR3 is TGCGCCAGCAGCCCCGGACAGATTGGTTACAATGAGCAGTTCTTC. It specifies CASSPGQIGYNEQFF. The chain has TRBV5-1 and TRBJ2-1, with D perhaps matching TRBD1 (6 bases). The CDR3 has 15 residues. The ends were cut back, 4 bases at V and 4 bases at J, with 15 bases in the middle. The germline gives CDR1 SGHRS, CDR2 YFSETQ. Filled out from reference TRBV5-1 and TRBJ2-1, the complete variable domain reads KAGVTQTPRYLIKTRGQQVTLSCSPISGHRSVSWYQQTPGQGLQFLFEYFSETQRNKGNFPGRFSGRQFSNSRSEMNVSTLELGDSALYLCASSPGQIGYNEQFFGPGTRLTVL.

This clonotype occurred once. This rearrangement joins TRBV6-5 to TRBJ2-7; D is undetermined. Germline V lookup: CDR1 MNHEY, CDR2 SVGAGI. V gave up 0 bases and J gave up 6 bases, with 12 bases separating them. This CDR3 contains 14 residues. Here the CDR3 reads CASSYSGPPGEQYF. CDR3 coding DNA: TGTGCCAGCAGTTACTCCGGACCTCCCGGCGAGCAGTACTTC.

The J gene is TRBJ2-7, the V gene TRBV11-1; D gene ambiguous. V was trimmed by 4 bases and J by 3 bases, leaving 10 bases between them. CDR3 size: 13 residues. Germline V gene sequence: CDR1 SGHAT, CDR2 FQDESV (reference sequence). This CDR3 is CASSSWPGYEQYF. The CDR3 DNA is TGTGCCAGCAGCTCCTGGCCGGGCTACGAGCAGTACTTC.

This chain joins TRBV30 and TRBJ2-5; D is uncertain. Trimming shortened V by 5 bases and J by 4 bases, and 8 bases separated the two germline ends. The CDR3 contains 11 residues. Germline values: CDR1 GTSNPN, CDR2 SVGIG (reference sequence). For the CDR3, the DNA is TGTGCCTGGTTCCATGGAGAGACCCAGTACTTC. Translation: CAWFHGETQYF.

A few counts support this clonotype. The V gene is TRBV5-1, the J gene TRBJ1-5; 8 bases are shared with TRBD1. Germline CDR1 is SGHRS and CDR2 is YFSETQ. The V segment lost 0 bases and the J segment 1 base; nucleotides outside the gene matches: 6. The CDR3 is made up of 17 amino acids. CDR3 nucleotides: TGCGCCAGCAGCTTGGGACTACAGGGGGAAAGCAATCAGCCCCAGCATTTT. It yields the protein CASSLGLQGESNQPQHF.

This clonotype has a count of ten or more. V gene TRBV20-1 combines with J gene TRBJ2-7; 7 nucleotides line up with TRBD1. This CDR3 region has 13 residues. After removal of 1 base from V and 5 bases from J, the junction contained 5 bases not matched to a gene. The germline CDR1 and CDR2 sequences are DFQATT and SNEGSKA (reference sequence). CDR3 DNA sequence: TGCAGTGCTAGAGGACAGGGTACCAACGAGCAGTACGTC. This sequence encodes CSARGQGTNEQYV.

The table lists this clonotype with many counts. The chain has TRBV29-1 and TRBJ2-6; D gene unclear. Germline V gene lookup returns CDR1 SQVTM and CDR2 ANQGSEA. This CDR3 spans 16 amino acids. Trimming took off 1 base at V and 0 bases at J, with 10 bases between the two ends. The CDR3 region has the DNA TGCAGCGTTGAAGGATATTCAGACTCTGGGGCCAACGTCCTGACTTTC. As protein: CSVEGYSDSGANVLTF. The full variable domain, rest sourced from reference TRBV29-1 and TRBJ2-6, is SAVISQKPSRDICQRGTSLTIQCQVDSQVTMMFWYRQQPGQSLTLIATANQGSEATYESGFVIDKFPISRPNLTFSTLTVSNMSPEDSSIYLCSVEGYSDSGANVLTFGAGSRLTVL.